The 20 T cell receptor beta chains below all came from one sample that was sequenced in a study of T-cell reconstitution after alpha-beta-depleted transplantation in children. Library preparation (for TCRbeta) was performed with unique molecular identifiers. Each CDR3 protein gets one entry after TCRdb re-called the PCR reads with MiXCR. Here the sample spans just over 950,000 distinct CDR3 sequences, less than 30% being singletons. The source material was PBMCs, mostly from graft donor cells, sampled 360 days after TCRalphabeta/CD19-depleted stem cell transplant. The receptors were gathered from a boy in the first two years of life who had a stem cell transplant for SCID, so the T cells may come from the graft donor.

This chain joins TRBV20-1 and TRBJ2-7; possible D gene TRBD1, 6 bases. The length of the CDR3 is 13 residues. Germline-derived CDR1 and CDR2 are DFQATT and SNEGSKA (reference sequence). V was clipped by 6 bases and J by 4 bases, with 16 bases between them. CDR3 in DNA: TGCAGTGCCCCACAGGGTTCGAAGTACGAGCAGTACTTC. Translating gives CSAPQGSKYEQYF.

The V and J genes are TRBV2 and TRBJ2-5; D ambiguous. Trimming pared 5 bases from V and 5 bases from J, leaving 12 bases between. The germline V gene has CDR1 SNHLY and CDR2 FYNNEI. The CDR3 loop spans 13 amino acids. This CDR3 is CASSSPGTETQYF. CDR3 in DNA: TGTGCCAGCAGTAGTCCGGGTACGGAGACCCAGTACTTC. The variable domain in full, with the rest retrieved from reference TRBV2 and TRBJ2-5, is EPEVTQTPSHQVTQMGQEVILRCVPISNHLYFYWYRQILGQKVEFLVSFYNNEISEKSEIFDDQFSVERPDGSNFTLKIRSTKLEDSAMYFCASSSPGTETQYFGPGTRLLVL.

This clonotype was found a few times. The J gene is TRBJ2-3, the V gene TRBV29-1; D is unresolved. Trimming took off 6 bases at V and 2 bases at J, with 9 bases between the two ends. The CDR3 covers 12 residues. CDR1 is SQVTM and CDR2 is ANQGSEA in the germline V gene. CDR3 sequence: CSVGPATDTQYF. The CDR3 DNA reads TGCAGCGTCGGGCCAGCCACAGATACGCAGTATTTT.

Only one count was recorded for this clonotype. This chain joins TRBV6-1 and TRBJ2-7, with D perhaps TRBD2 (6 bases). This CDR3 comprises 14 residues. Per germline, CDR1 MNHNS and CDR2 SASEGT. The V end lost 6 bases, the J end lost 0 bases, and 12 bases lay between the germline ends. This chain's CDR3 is CASRWDGSSYEQYF. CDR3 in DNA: TGTGCCAGCAGGTGGGACGGGAGCTCCTACGAGCAGTACTTC.

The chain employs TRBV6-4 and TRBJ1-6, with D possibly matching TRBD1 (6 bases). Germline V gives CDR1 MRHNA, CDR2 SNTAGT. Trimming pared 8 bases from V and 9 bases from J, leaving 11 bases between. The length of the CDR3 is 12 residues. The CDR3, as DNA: TGTGCCAGCCGATTCAGGGGTTCACCCCTCCACTTT. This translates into CASRFRGSPLHF.

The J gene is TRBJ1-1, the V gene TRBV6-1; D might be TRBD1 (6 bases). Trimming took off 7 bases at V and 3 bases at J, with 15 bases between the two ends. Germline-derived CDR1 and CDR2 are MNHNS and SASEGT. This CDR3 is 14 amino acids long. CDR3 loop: CASTWGAGDTEAFF. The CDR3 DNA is TGTGCCAGCACCTGGGGGGCTGGGGACACTGAAGCTTTCTTT.

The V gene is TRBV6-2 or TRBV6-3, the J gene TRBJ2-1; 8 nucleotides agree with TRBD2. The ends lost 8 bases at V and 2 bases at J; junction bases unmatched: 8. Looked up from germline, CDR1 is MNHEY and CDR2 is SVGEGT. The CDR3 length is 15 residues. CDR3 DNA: TGTGCCAGCGGACGGGCGGGGGGCACCTACAATGAGCAGTTCTTC. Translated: CASGRAGGTYNEQFF.

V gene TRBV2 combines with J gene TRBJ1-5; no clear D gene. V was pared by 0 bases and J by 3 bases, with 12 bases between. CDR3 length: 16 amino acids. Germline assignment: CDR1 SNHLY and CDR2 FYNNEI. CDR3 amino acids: CASSEAPDPPNQPQHF. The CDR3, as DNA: TGTGCCAGCAGTGAAGCGCCGGATCCCCCCAATCAGCCCCAGCATTTT.

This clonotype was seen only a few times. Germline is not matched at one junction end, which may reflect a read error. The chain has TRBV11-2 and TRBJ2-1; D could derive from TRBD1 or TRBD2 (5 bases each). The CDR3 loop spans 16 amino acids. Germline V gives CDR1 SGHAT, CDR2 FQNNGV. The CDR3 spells CACSPTLGTPNNEQFF. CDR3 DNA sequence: TGTGCCTGCAGCCCGACCCTGGGGACGCCTAACAATGAGCAGTTCTTC.

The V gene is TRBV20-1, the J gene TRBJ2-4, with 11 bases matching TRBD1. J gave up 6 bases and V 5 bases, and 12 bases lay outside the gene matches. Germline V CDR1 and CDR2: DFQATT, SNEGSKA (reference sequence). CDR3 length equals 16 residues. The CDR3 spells CSAPGTGGFFGNIQYF. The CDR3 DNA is TGCAGTGCTCCCGGGACAGGGGGATTTTTCGGAAACATTCAGTACTTC.

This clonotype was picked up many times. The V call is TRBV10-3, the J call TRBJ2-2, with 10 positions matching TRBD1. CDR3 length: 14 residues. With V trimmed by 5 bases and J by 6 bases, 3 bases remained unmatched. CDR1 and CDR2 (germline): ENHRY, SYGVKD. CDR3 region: CAISRTGGPGELFF. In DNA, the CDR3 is TGTGCCATCAGTCGGACAGGGGGTCCCGGGGAGCTGTTTTTT.

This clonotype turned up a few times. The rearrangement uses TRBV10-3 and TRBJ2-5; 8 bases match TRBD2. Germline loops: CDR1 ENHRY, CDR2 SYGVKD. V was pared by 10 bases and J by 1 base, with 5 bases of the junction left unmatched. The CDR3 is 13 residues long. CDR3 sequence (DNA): TGTGCCACGGCTAGCGGGCTCCAAGAGACCCAGTACTTC. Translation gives CATASGLQETQYF.

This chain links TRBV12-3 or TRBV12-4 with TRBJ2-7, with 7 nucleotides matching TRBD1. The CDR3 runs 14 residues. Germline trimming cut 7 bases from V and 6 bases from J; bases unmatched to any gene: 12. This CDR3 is CASTEGTDALEQYF. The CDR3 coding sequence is TGTGCCAGCACCGAGGGGACAGACGCCCTCGAGCAGTACTTC.

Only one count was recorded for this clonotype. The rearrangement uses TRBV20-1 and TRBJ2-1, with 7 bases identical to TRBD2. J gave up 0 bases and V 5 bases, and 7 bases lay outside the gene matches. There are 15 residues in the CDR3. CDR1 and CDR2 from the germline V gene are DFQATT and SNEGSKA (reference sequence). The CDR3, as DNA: TGCAGTGCTGATCTCGGGACTAACTCCTACAATGAGCAGTTCTTC. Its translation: CSADLGTNSYNEQFF.

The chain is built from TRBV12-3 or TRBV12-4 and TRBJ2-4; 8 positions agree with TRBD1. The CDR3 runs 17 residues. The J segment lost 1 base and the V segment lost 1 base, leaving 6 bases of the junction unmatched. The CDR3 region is CASSLGTGLLAKNIQYF. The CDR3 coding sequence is TGTGCCAGCAGTTTAGGGACAGGGTTACTCGCCAAAAACATTCAGTACTTC.

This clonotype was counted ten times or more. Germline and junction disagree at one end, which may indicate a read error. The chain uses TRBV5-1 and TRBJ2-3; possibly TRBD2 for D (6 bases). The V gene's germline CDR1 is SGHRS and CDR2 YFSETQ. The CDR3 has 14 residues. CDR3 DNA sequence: TGTGCCAGCAGCTGGGGGGACTCCACAGATACGCAGTATTTT. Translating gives CASSWGDSTDTQYF.

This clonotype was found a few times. CDR3 region: CASSLGLSNEQFF. CDR3 nucleotide sequence: TGTGCCAGCAGTTTGGGGCTGAGCAATGAGCAGTTCTTC. The chain links TRBV12-3 or TRBV12-4 to TRBJ2-1; D possibly corresponds to TRBD1 (5 bases). This CDR3 contains 13 residues. The V end was cut by 3 bases, the J end by 6 bases, with 9 bases between.

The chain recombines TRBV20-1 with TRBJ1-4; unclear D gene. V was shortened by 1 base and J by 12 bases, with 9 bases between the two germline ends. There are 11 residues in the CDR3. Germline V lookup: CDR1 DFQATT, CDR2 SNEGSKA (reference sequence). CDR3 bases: TGCAGTGCTAGAGGGCACGAAGAACTGTTTTTT. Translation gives CSARGHEELFF.

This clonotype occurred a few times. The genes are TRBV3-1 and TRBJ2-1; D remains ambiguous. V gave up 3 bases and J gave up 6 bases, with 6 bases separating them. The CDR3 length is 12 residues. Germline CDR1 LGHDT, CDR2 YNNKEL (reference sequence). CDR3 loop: CASSQFPNEQFF. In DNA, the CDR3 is TGTGCCAGCAGCCAGTTCCCCAATGAGCAGTTCTTC.

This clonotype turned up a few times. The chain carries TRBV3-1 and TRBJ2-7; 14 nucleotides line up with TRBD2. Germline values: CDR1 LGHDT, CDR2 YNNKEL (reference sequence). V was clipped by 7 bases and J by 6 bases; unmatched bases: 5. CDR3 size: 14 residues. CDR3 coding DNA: TGTGCCAGCATCTCCGGACTAGCGGGGGGCGAGCAGTACTTC. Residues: CASISGLAGGEQYF.